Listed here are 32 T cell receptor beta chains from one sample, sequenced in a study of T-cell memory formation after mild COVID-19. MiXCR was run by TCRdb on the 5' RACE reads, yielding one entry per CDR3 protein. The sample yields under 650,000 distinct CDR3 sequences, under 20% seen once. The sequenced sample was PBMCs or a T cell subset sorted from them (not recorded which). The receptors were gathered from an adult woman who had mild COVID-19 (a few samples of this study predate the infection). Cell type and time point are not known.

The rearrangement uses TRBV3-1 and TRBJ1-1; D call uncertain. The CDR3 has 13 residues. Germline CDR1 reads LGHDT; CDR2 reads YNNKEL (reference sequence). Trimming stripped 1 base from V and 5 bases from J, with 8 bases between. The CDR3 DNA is TGTGCCAGCAGCCAAGCGGAGGGAACTGAAGCTTTCTTT. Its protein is CASSQAEGTEAFF.

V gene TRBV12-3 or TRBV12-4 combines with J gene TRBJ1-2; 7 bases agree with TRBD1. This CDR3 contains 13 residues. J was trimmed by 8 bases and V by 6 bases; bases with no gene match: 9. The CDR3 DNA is TGTGCCAGCAGCACGACAGGGTTGGGAGGCTACACCTTC. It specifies CASSTTGLGGYTF.

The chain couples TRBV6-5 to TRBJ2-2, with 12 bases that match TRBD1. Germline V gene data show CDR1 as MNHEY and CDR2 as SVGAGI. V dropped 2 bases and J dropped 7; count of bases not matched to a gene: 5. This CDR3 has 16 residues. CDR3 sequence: CASSYRDRGRGGELFF. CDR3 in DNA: TGTGCCAGCAGTTACAGGGACAGGGGGCGTGGCGGGGAGCTGTTTTTT.

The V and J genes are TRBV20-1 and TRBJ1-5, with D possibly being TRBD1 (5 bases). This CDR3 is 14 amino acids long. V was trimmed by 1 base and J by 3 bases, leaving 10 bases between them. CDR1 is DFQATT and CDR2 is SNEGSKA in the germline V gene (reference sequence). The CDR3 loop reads CSARAGTLNQPQHF. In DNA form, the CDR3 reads TGCAGTGCTAGAGCCGGGACCCTCAATCAGCCCCAGCATTTT.

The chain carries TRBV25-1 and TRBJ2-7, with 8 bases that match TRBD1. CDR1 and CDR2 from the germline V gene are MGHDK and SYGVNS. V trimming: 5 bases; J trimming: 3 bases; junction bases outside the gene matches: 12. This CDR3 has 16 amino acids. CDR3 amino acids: CASSPGRTGPYYEQYF. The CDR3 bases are TGTGCCAGCAGTCCGGGGCGGACAGGGCCATACTACGAGCAGTACTTC.

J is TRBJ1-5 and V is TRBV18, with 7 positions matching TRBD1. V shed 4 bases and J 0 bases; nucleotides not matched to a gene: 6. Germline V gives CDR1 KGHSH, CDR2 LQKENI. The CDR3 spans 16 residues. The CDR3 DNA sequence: TGTGCCAGCTCACGGGACAGCCTATATAGCAATCAGCCCCAGCATTTT. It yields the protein CASSRDSLYSNQPQHF.

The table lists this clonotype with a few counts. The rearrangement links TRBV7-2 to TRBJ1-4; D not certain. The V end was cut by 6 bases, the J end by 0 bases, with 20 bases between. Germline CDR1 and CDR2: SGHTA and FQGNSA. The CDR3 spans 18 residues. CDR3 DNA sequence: TGTGCCAGCAGTCTCCTCGTGGGCCGCAGTGCAACTAATGAAAAACTGTTTTTT. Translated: CASSLLVGRSATNEKLFF.

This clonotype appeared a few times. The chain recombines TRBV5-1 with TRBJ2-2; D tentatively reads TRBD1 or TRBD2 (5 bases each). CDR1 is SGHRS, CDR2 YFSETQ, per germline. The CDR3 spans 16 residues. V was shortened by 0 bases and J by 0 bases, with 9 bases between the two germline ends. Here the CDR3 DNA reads TGCGCCAGCAGCTTGGCCCGGGGCTCGAACACCGGGGAGCTGTTTTTT. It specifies CASSLARGSNTGELFF.

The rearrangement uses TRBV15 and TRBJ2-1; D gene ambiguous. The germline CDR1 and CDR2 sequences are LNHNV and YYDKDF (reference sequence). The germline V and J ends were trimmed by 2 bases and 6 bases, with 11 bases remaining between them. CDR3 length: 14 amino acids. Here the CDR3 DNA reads TGTGCCACCAGCAGACGGGTGGAACCCAATGAGCAGTTCTTC. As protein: CATSRRVEPNEQFF.

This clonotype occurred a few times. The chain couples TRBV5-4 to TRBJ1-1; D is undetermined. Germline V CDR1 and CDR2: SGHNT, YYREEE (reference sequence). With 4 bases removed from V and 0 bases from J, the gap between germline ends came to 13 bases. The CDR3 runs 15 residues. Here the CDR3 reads CASSLNGDMNTEAFF. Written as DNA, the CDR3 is TGTGCCAGCAGCCTTAACGGAGATATGAACACTGAAGCTTTCTTT.

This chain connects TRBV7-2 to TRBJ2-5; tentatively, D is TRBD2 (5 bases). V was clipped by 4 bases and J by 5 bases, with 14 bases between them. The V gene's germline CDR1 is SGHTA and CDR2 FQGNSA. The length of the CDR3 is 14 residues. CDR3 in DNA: TGTGCCAGCAGCTCCTCTAGCAGGCGGGAGACCCAGTACTTC. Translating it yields CASSSSSRRETQYF.

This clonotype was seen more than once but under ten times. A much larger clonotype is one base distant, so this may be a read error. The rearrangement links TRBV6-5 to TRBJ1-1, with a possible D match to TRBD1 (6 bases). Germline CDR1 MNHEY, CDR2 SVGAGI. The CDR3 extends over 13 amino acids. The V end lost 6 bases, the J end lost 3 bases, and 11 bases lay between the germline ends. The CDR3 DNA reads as TGTGCCAGCAGCCGGACAGAGGACACTGAAGCTTTCTTT. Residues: CASSRTEDTEAFF.

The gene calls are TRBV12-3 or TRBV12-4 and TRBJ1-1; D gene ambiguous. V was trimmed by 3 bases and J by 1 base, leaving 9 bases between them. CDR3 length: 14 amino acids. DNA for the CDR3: TGTGCCAGCAGTTTCTCCAGCGAGAACACTGAAGCTTTCTTT. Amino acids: CASSFSSENTEAFF.

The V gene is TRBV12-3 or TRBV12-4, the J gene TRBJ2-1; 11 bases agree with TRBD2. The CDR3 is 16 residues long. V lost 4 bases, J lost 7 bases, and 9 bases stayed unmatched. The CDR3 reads CASSSRTSGPHNEQFF. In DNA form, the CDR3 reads TGTGCCAGCAGTTCTAGGACTAGCGGGCCCCATAATGAGCAGTTCTTC.

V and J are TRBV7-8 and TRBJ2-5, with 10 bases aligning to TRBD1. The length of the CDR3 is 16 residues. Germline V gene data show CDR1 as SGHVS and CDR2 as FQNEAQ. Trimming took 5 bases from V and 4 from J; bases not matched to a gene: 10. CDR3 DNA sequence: TGTGCCAGCAGCCTTCCCGACAGGGGGCAAAGAGAGACCCAGTACTTC. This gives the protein CASSLPDRGQRETQYF.

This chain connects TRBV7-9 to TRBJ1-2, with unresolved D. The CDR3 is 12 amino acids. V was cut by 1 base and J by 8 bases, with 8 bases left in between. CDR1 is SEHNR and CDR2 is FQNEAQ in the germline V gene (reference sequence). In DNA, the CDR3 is TGTGCCAGCAGCTTAGGGCCGGCCGGCTACACCTTC. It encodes CASSLGPAGYTF.

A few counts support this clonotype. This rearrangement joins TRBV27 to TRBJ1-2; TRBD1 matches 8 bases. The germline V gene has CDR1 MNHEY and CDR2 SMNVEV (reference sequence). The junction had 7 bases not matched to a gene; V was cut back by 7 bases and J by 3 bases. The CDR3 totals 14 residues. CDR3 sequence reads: CASTSTGAHYGYTF. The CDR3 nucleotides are TGTGCCAGCACCTCGACAGGGGCCCACTATGGCTACACCTTC.

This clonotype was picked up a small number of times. CDR3 amino acids: CASSARTGPIYEQYF. CDR3 coding DNA: TGTGCCAGCAGCGCCCGGACAGGCCCGATCTACGAGCAGTACTTC. The chain employs TRBV7-8 and TRBJ2-7; TRBD1 agrees at 7 bases. V trimming: 5 bases; J trimming: 3 bases; junction bases outside the gene matches: 10. CDR3 length: 15 residues. Germline values: CDR1 SGHVS, CDR2 FQNEAQ. Using reference TRBV7-8 and TRBJ2-7 for the parts outside the CDR3, the full variable domain is GAGVSQSPRYKVAKRGQDVALRCDPISGHVSLFWYQQALGQGPEFLTYFQNEAQLDKSGLPSDRFFAERPEGSVSTLKIQRTQQEDSAVYLCASSARTGPIYEQYFGPGTRLTVT.

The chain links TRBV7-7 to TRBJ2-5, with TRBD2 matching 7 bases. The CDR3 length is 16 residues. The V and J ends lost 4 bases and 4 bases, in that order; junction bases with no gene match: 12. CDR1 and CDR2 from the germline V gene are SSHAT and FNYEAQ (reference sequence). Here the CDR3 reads CASSSGSGVEGETQYF. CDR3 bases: TGTGCCAGCAGCTCCGGGAGCGGGGTGGAGGGAGAGACCCAGTACTTC.

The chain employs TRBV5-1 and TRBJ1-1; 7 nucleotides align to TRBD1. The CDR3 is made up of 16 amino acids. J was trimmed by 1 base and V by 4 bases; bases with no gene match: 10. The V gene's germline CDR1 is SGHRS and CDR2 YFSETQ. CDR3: CASSPTDRPTNTEAFF. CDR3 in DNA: TGCGCCAGCAGCCCAACGGACAGGCCCACGAACACTGAAGCTTTCTTT.

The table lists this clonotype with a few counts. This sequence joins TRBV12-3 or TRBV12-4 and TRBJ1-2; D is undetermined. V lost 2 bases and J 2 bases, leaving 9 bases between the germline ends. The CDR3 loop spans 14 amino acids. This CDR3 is CASSLNALNYGYTF. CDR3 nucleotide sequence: TGTGCCAGCAGTTTAAACGCATTGAACTATGGCTACACCTTC.

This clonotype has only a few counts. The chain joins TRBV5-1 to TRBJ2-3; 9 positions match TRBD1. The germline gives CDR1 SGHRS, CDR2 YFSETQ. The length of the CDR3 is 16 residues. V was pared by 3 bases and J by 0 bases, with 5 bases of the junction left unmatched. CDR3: CASSSRGQGSTDTQYF. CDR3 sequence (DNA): TGCGCCAGCAGCTCCAGGGGACAGGGAAGCACAGATACGCAGTATTTT.

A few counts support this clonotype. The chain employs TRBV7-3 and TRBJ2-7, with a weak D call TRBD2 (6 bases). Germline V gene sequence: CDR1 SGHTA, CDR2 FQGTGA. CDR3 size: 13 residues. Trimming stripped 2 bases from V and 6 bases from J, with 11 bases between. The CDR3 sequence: CASSLGFGGEQYF. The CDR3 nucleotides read TGTGCCAGCAGCTTAGGGTTCGGGGGCGAGCAGTACTTC.

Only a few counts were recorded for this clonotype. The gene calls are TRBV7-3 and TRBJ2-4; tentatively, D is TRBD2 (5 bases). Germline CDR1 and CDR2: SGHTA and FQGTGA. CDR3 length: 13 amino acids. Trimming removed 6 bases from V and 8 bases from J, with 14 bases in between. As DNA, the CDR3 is TGTGCCAGCAGTCGGGGTGGCATGGACATTCAGTACTTC. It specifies CASSRGGMDIQYF.

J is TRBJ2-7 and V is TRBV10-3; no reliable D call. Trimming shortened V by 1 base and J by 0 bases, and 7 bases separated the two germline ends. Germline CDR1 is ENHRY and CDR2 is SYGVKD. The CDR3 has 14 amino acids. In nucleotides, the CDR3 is TGTGCCATCAGTGAGTTACAGAGCTCCTACGAGCAGTACTTC. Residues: CAISELQSSYEQYF.

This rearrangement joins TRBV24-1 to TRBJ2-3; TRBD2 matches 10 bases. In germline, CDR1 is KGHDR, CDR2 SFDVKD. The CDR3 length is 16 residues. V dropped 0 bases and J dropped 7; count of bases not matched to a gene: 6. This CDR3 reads CATSDLRLAGENTQYF. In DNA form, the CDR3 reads TGTGCCACCAGTGATTTGCGGCTAGCGGGGGAAAATACGCAGTATTTT.

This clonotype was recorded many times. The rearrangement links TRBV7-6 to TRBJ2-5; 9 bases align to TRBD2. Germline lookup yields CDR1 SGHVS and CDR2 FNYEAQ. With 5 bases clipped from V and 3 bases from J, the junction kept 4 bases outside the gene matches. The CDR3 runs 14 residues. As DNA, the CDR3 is TGTGCCAGCAGCCCCGGGACTAGCAAAGAGACCCAGTACTTC. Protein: CASSPGTSKETQYF. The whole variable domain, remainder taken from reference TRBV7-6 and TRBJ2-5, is GAGVSQSPRYKVTKRGQDVALRCDPISGHVSLYWYRQALGQGPEFLTYFNYEAQQDKSGLPNDRFSAERPEGSISTLTIQRTEQRDSAMYRCASSPGTSKETQYFGPGTRLLVL.

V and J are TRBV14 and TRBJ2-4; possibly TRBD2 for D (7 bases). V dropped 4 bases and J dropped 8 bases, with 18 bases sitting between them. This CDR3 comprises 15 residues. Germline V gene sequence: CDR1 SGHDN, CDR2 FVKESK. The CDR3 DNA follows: TGTGCCAGCAGCCCTGGGCACGGGGGGCAGGACATTCAGTACTTC. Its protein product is CASSPGHGGQDIQYF.

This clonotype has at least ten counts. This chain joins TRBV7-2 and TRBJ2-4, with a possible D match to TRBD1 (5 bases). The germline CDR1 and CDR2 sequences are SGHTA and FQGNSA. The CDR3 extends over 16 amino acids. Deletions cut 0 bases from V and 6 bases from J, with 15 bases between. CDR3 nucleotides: TGTGCCAGCAGCTTAGCGCCCCAGGGCAGGGCAAACATTCAGTACTTC. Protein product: CASSLAPQGRANIQYF.

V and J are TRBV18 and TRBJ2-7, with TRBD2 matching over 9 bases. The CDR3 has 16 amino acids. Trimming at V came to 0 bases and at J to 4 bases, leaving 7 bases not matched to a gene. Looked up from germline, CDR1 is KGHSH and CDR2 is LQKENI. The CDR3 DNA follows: TGTGCCAGCTCACCACCGGGTAGCGGGAGTCAGTACGAGCAGTACTTC. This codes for CASSPPGSGSQYEQYF.

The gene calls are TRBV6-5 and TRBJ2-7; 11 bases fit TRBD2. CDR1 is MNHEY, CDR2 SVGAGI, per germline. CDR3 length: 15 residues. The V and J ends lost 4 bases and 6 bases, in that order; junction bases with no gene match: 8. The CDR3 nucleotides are TGTGCCAGCAGTTCGACGGGACTAGCGGCCTTCGAGCAGTACTTC. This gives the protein CASSSTGLAAFEQYF.

The CDR3 loop reads CASSPRAPATNEQFF. The CDR3 DNA is TGTGCCAGCAGCCCGCGGGCCCCAGCTACGAATGAGCAGTTCTTC. The V gene is TRBV3-1, the J gene TRBJ2-1; D is possibly TRBD2 (5 bases). Trimming took off 4 bases at V and 7 bases at J, with 17 bases between the two ends. Germline V gives CDR1 LGHDT, CDR2 YNNKEL (reference sequence). This CDR3 region has 15 residues.